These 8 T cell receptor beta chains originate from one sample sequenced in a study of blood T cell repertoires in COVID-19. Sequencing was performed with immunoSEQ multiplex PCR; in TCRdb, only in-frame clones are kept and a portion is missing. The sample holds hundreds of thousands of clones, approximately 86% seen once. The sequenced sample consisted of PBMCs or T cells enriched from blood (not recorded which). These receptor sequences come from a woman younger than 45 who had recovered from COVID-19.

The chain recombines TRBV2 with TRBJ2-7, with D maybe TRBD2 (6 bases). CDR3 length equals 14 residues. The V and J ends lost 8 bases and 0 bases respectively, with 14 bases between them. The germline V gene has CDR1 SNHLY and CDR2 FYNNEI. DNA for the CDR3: TGTGCCAGCGGGAGGAAATTCTTCTCCTACGAGCAGTACTTC. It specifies CASGRKFFSYEQYF.

In nucleotides, the CDR3 is TGTGCCAGCAGCCAAGCGAGGGAGAAAGGGAACACTGAAGCTTTCTTT. It yields the protein CASSQAREKGNTEAFF. The rearrangement joins TRBV3-1 (or the pseudogene TRBV3-2) to TRBJ1-1; D unclear. Trimming shortened V by 1 base and J by 1 base, and 13 bases separated the two germline ends. CDR1 is LGHDT, CDR2 YNNKEL, per germline (reference sequence). The CDR3 has 16 amino acids.

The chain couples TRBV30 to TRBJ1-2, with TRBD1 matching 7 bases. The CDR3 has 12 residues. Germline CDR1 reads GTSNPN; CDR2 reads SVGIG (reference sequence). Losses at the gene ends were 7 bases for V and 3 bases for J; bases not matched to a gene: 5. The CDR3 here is CAYTGTDYGYTF. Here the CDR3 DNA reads TGTGCCTATACCGGGACAGACTATGGCTACACCTTC.

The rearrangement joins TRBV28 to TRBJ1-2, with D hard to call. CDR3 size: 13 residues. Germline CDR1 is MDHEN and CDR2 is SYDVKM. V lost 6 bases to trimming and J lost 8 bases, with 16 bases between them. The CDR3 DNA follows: TGTGCCAGCAGATGGATCCCCACGGGGGGCTACACCTTC. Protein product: CASRWIPTGGYTF.

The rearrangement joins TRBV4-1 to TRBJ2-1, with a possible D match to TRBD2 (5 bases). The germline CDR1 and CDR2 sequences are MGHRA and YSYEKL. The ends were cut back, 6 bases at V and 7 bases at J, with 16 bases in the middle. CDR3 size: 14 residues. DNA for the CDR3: TGCGCCAGCAGTCTGAACTCACGAGGGAATGAGCAGTTCTTC. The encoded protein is CASSLNSRGNEQFF.

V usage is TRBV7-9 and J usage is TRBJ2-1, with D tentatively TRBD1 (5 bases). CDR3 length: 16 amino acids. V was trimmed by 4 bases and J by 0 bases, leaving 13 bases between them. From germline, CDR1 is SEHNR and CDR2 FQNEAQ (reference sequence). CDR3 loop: CASSSSGYSSYNEQFF. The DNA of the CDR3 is TGTGCCAGCAGCTCGTCAGGGTATAGCTCCTACAATGAGCAGTTCTTC.

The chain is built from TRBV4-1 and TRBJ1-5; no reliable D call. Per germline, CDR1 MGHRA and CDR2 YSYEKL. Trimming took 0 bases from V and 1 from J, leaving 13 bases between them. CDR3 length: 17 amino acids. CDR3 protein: CASSQEGGRESNQPQHF. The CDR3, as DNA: TGCGCCAGCAGCCAAGAGGGCGGCCGGGAAAGCAATCAGCCCCAGCATTTT.

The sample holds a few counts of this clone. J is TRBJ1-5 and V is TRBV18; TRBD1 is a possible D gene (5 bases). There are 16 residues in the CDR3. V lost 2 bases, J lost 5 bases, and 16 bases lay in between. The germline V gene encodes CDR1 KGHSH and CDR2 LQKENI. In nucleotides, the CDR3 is TGTGCCAGCTCACCAGGGACTTCTCTAACCCATCAGCCCCAGCATTTT. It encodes CASSPGTSLTHQPQHF.